This T cell receptor (beta chain) emerged from a study of PD-1 blockade in classical Hodgkin lymphoma. Background on the study: Once every 2 weeks, patients received intravenous nivolumab at 3 mg/kg. Notes on the study in general: Unlike CD8+ TCR diversity, which did not rise significantly by C4D1, CD4+ TCR diversity did.

Some clones are missing from TCRdb's copy, which holds only in-frame ones; the method was immunoSEQ multiplex PCR. Among nearly 7,000 clones listed, around 64% were seen once. The CDR3 has 11 residues. Deletions cut 5 bases from V and 2 bases from J, with 3 bases between. The germline V gene has CDR1 MNHNS and CDR2 SASEGT. Described time point: cycle 4 day 1 (C4D1), after 5 to 7 weeks of nivolumab. After autologous stem cell transplantation all patients relapsed, and prior brentuximab vedotin exposure differed between cohorts. From thawed PBMCs, CD8+ T cells were isolated by magnetic negative selection. To note about this clone: The antigen remains unidentified.

The source material was CD8+ T cells from blood, sampled before the fourth cycle of nivolumab. This TCR was sampled from a human donor with classical Hodgkin lymphoma. The chain links TRBV6-1 to TRBJ1-1; D not certain. This chain's CDR3 is CASSKNTEAFF. CDR3 sequence (DNA): TGTGCCAGCAGTAAAAACACTGAAGCTTTCTTT.